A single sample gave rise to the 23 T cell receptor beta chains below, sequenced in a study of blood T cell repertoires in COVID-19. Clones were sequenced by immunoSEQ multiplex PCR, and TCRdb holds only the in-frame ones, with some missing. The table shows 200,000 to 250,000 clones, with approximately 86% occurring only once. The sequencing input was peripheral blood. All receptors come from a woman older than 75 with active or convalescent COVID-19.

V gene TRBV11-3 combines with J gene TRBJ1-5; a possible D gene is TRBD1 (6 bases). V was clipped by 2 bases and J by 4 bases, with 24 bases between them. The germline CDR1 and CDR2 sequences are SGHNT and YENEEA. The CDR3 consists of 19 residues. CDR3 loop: CASSLTLPSDRQGNQPQHF. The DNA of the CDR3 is TGTGCCAGCAGCTTAACGTTGCCGTCCGACAGGCAGGGAAATCAGCCCCAGCATTTT.

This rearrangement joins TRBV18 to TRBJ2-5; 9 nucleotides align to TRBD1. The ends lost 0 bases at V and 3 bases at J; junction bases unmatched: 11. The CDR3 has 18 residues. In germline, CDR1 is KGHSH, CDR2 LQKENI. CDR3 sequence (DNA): TGTGCCAGCTCACCACCGGGACAGGGAGTATTTCGTAAAGAGACCCAGTACTTC. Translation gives CASSPPGQGVFRKETQYF.

In nucleotides, the CDR3 is TGTGCCAGCTTTGGACTAGCGGGAGCAGATGAGCAGTTCTTC. Translated: CASFGLAGADEQFF. This chain links TRBV18 with TRBJ2-1, with 13 bases lining up with TRBD2. CDR1 KGHSH and CDR2 LQKENI come from the germline V gene. With 7 bases clipped from V and 8 bases from J, the junction kept 5 bases outside the gene matches. CDR3 size: 14 residues.

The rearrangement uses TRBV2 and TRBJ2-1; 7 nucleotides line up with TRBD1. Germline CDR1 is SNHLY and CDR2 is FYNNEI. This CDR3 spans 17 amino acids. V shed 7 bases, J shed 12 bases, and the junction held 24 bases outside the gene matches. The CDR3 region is CASKEGMGDSLRARQFF. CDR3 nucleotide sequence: TGTGCCAGCAAAGAGGGGATGGGGGACAGTCTGCGCGCGAGGCAGTTCTTC.

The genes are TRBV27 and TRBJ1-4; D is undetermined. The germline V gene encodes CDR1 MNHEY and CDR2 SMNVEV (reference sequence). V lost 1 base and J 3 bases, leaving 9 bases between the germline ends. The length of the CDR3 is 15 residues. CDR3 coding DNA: TGTGCCAGCAGTTTATTCAAGGCGGCTAATGAAAAACTGTTTTTT. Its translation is CASSLFKAANEKLFF. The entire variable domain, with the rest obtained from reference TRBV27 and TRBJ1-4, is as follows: EAQVTQNPRYLITVTGKKLTVTCSQNMNHEYMSWYRQDPGLGLRQIYYSMNVEVTDKGDVPEGYKVSRKEKRNFPLILESPSPNQTSLYFCASSLFKAANEKLFFGSGTQLSVL.

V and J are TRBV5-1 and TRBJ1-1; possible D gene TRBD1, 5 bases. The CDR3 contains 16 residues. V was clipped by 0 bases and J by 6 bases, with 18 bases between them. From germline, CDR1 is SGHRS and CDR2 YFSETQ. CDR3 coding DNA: TGCGCCAGCAGCTTGGGGCGTGGAGGGGTGGACGCTGAAGCTTTCTTT. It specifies CASSLGRGGVDAEAFF.

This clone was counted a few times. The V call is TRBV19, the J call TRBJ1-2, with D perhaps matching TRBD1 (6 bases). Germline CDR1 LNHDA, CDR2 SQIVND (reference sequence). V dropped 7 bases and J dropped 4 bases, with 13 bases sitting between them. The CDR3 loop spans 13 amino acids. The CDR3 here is CASTLGRGYGYTF. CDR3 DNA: TGTGCCAGTACCCTCGGCAGGGGCTATGGCTACACCTTC.

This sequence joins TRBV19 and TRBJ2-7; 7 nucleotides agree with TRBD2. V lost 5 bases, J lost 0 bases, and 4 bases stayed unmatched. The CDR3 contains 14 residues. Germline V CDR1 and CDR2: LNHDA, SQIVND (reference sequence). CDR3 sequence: CASSLAEGSYEQYF. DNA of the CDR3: TGTGCCAGTAGTCTAGCGGAGGGCTCCTACGAGCAGTACTTC. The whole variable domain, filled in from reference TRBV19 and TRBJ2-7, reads DGGITQSPKYLFRKEGQNVTLSCEQNLNHDAMYWYRQDPGQGLRLIYYSQIVNDFQKGDIAEGYSVSREKKESFPLTVTSAQKNPTAFYLCASSLAEGSYEQYFGPGTRLTVT.

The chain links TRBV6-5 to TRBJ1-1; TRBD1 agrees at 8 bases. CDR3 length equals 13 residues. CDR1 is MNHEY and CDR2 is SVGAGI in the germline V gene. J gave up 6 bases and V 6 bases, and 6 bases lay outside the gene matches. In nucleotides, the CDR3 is TGTGCCAGCAGAGCAGGGGGCGACCCTGAAGCTTTCTTT. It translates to CASRAGGDPEAFF.

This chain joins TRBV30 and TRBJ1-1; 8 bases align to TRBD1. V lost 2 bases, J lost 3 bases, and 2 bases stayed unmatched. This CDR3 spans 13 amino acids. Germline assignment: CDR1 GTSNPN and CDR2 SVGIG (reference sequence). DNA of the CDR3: TGTGCCTGGAGTTACAGGGGGGACACTGAAGCTTTCTTT. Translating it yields CAWSYRGDTEAFF.

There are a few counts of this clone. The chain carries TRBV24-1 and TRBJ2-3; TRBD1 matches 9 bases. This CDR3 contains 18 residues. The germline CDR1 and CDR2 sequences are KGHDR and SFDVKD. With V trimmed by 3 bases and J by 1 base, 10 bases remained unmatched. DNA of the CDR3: TGTGCCACCAGTGATGCCCCGGGACAGGGAGGTGGCACAGATACGCAGTATTTT. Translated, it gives CATSDAPGQGGGTDTQYF.

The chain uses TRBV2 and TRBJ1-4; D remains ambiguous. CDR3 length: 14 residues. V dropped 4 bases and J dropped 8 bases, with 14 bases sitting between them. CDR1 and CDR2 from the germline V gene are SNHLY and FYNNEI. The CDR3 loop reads CASSVSRREEKLFF. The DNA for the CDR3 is TGTGCCAGCAGTGTGAGCAGGAGGGAAGAAAAACTGTTTTTT.

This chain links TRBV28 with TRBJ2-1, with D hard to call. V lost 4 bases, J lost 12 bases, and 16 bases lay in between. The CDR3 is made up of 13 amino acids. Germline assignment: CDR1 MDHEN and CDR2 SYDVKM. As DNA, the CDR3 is TGTGCCAGCAGTTCCCTTCGGCTTCGGGTGCAGTTCTTC. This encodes CASSSLRLRVQFF.

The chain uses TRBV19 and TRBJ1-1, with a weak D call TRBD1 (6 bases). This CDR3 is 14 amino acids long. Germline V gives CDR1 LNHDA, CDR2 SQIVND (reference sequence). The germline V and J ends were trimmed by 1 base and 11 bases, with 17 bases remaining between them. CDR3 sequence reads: CASSIGGGARSAFF. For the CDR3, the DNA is TGTGCCAGTAGTATAGGCGGGGGGGCCAGGTCGGCTTTCTTT.

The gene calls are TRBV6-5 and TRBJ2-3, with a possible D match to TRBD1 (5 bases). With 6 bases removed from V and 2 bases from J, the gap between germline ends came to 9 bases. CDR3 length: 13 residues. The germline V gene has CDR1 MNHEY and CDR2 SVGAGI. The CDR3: CASRTTDTDTQYF. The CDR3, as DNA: TGTGCCAGCAGAACGACAGACACAGATACGCAGTATTTT.

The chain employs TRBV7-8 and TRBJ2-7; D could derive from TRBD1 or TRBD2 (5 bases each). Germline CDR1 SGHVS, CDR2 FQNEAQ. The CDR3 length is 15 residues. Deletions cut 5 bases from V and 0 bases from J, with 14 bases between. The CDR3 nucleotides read TGTGCCAGCAGCCGGACACTAGAACCCTCCTACGAGCAGTACTTC. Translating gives CASSRTLEPSYEQYF.

CDR3 amino acids: CASSHSGQSTDTQYF. CDR3 nucleotide sequence: TGCGCCAGCAGCCATTCCGGACAGAGCACAGATACGCAGTATTTT. V gene TRBV4-1 combines with J gene TRBJ2-3; D might be TRBD1 (6 bases). This CDR3 has 15 residues. From germline, CDR1 is MGHRA and CDR2 YSYEKL. V was clipped by 3 bases and J by 0 bases, with 10 bases between them.

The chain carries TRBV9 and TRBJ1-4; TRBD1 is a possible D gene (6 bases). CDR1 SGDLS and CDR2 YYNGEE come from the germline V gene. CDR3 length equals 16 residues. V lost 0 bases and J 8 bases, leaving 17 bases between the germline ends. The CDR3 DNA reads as TGTGCCAGCAGCGTAGAAGGGGGGGCGCTGAGGGAAAAACTGTTTTTT. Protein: CASSVEGGALREKLFF.

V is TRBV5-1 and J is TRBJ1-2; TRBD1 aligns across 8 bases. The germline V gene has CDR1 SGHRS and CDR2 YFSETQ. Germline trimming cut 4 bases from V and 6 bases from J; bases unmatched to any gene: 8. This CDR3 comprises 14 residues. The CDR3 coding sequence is TGCGCCAGCAGCCCGGGACAGGCCGAGGATGGCTACACCTTC. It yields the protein CASSPGQAEDGYTF.

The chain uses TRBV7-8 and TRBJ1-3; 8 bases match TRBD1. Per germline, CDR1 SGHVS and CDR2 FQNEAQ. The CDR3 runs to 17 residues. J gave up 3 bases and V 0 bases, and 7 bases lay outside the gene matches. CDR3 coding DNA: TGTGCCAGCAGCTTAGCCACCCAGACAGGGGTTGGAAACACCATATATTTT. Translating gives CASSLATQTGVGNTIYF.

CDR3 protein: CAITFGGSRSDYGYTF. CDR3 DNA: TGTGCCATCACATTCGGGGGGAGCAGGAGTGACTATGGCTACACCTTC. This chain joins TRBV10-3 and TRBJ1-2; D might be TRBD1 (5 bases). With 7 bases removed from V and 3 bases from J, the gap between germline ends came to 21 bases. This CDR3 comprises 16 residues. Germline CDR1 ENHRY, CDR2 SYGVKD.

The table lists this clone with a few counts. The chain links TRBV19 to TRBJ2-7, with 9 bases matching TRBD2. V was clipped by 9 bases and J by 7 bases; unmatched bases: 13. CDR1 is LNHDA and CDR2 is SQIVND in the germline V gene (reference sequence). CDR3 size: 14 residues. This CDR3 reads CASSSGLAIGEQYF. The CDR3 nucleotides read TGTGCCAGCTCATCCGGACTAGCGATCGGGGAGCAGTACTTC.

The CDR3 DNA is TGTGCCAGCAGAGACATTGACAGGAATAATTCACCCCTCCACTTT. Translation: CASRDIDRNNSPLHF. This chain uses TRBV6-4 with TRBJ1-6; D possibly corresponds to TRBD1 (6 bases). The CDR3 extends over 15 amino acids. Trimming removed 6 bases from V and 5 bases from J, with 14 bases in between. CDR1 is MRHNA and CDR2 is SNTAGT in the germline V gene.